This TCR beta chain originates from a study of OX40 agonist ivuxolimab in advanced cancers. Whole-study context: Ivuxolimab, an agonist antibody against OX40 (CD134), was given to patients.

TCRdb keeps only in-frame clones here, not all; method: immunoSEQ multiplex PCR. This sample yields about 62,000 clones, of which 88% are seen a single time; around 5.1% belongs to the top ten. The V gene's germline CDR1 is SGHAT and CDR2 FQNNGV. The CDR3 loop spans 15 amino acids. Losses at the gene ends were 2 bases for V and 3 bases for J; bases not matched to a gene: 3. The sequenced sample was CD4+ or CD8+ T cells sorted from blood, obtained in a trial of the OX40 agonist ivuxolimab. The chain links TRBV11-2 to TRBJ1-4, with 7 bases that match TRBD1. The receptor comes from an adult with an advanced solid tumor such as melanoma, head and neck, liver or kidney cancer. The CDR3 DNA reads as TGTGCCAGCAGCTTATCGGGACAGCCTAATGAAAAACTGTTTTTT. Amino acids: CASSLSGQPNEKLFF.